This T cell receptor beta chain was observed in a study of blood T cell repertoires in COVID-19. Background on the study: Whether acute or convalescent, the COVID-19 samples came from the United States, Italy and Spain. PBMCs, B-cell-depleted T cells, or T cells provided the cDNA or gDNA that made up the material.

Relative to its sample, this clone is medium-sized (0.01 to 0.1%). Study processing details: Reference gene primer amplification gave nucleated cell count estimates. Assay used: immunoSEQ multiplex PCR; TCRdb lists only in-frame clones, some missing. The V and J calls and the clone size are those of that table, but D and trimming were determined from the DNA. The data show around 100,000 clones, with 70% to 80% seen just once and approximately 29% held by the top ten. The TCR originated in a man between 65 and 85 years old with active or convalescent COVID-19. Sequences were obtained from peripheral blood.

The CDR3 region is CASSYQDRLDLYSPLHF. The CDR3 bases are TGTGCCAGCAGCTACCAGGACAGGCTCGATCTTTATTCACCCCTCCACTTT. This chain joins TRBV5-4 and TRBJ1-6; 7 nucleotides match TRBD1. The V gene's germline CDR1 is SGHNT and CDR2 YYREEE (reference sequence). The junction had 14 bases not matched to a gene; V was cut back by 3 bases and J by 8 bases. The CDR3 has 17 residues.